The next 29 T cell receptor beta chains were all read from a single sample in a study of blood T cell repertoires in COVID-19. The assay was immunoSEQ multiplex PCR, and TCRdb's table has in-frame clones only and misses some. The sample consists of roughly 380,000 clones, almost 90% of them appearing once. Sequencing input: PBMCs or T cells enriched from blood (not recorded which). The receptors come from a woman aged 30 to 39 who had been exposed to COVID-19.

This chain joins TRBV19 and TRBJ1-5; perhaps TRBD1 as D (5 bases). The CDR3 totals 18 residues. V gave up 6 bases and J gave up 0 bases, with 21 bases separating them. CDR1 is LNHDA, CDR2 SQIVND, per germline (reference sequence). The CDR3 is CASSPPGRGEYSNQPQHF. CDR3 DNA: TGTGCCAGTAGCCCCCCGGGGCGGGGGGAATATAGCAATCAGCCCCAGCATTTT.

The CDR3 spells CASRRDLNTGELFF. DNA of the CDR3: TGTGCCAGCAGAAGGGACTTGAACACCGGGGAGCTGTTTTTT. The chain joins TRBV6-5 to TRBJ2-2, with D possibly matching TRBD2 (6 bases). Germline CDR1 and CDR2: MNHEY and SVGAGI. The CDR3 has 14 residues. Trimming shortened V by 6 bases and J by 1 base, and 9 bases separated the two germline ends.

The gene calls are TRBV9 and TRBJ2-5; 8 nucleotides match TRBD1. V dropped 3 bases and J dropped 5; count of bases not matched to a gene: 6. This CDR3 is built from 14 residues. CDR1 and CDR2 from the germline V gene are SGDLS and YYNGEE. The CDR3 is CASSADRGQETQYF. The CDR3 DNA reads TGTGCCAGCAGCGCCGACAGGGGACAGGAGACCCAGTACTTC.

CDR3 in amino acids: CASSLMSEQYF. The CDR3 bases are TGTGCCAGCAGTTTAATGAGCGAGCAGTACTTC. The J gene is TRBJ2-7, the V gene TRBV12-3 or TRBV12-4, with no clear D. With 2 bases removed from V and 6 bases from J, the gap between germline ends came to 5 bases. CDR3 length: 11 amino acids.

This clone was observed once. The chain combines TRBV27 with TRBJ2-3; 11 bases are a match to TRBD1. Germline values: CDR1 MNHEY, CDR2 SMNVEV (reference sequence). The CDR3 sequence is 14 residues long. The J segment lost 4 bases and the V segment lost 10 bases, leaving 7 bases of the junction unmatched. CDR3 coding DNA: TGTGCCACAAGGACAGGGGGCGTCGCAGATACGCAGTATTTT. Residues: CATRTGGVADTQYF.

The J gene is TRBJ1-5, the V gene TRBV6-5; 8 nucleotides agree with TRBD1. This CDR3 spans 14 amino acids. The V gene end was trimmed by 6 bases and the J gene end by 9 bases; junction bases not matched to a gene: 10. Germline V gene data show CDR1 as MNHEY and CDR2 as SVGAGI. DNA of the CDR3: TGTGCCAGCAGCCCCGGGACAGGTCCTTGGCCCCAGCATTTT. Amino acid sequence: CASSPGTGPWPQHF.

This chain joins TRBV19 and TRBJ1-5; D possibly corresponds to TRBD1 (5 bases). Germline V lookup: CDR1 LNHDA, CDR2 SQIVND (reference sequence). The CDR3 is made up of 14 amino acids. V shed 0 bases and J shed 6 bases, with 9 bases lying between them. In DNA form, the CDR3 reads TGTGCCAGTAGTATAGATCCGGGGGTTCAGCCCCAGCATTTT. Translation gives CASSIDPGVQPQHF.

This rearrangement joins TRBV5-1 to TRBJ2-1, with 10 bases that match TRBD2. Germline CDR1 SGHRS, CDR2 YFSETQ. The V gene end was trimmed by 2 bases and the J gene end by 10 bases; junction bases not matched to a gene: 9. CDR3 length: 15 residues. CDR3 nucleotides: TGCGCCAGCAGCTTACTAGCGGGACCCGAACCGGAGCAGTTCTTC. This encodes CASSLLAGPEPEQFF.

Notes on this clone: Other DNA sequences in the same sample also yield this CDR3. V usage is TRBV5-1 and J usage is TRBJ2-3; 7 bases are a match to TRBD1. Germline assignment: CDR1 SGHRS and CDR2 YFSETQ. The CDR3 sequence is 14 residues long. V lost 4 bases to trimming and J lost 1 base; unmatched junction nucleotides: 3. The CDR3 region is CASSPGQGTDTQYF. CDR3 coding DNA: TGCGCCAGCAGCCCAGGACAGGGCACAGATACGCAGTATTTT.

V and J are TRBV19 and TRBJ1-1, with D perhaps TRBD1 (5 bases). Germline CDR1 is LNHDA and CDR2 is SQIVND (reference sequence). The CDR3 length is 13 residues. V lost 8 bases, J lost 5 bases, and 15 bases lay in between. The CDR3 nucleotides are TGTGCCAGTTCCAGGGAATTATATACTGAAGCTTTCTTT. Amino acid sequence: CASSRELYTEAFF.

The gene calls are TRBV4-2 and TRBJ2-7; D is unresolved. The CDR3 extends over 17 amino acids. Germline CDR1 and CDR2: LGHNA and YNFKEQ. The V end was cut by 2 bases, the J end by 0 bases, with 17 bases between. CDR3: CASSQLRGTTSSYEQYF. CDR3 DNA sequence: TGTGCCAGCAGCCAACTTCGCGGAACCACATCCTCCTACGAGCAGTACTTC.

The chain couples TRBV10-3 to TRBJ1-1; D remains unclear. V was trimmed by 4 bases and J by 8 bases, leaving 8 bases between them. The CDR3 is 11 amino acids. Germline CDR1 ENHRY, CDR2 SYGVKD. CDR3 DNA: TGTGCCATCAGTGGAAACAGCGAAGCTTTCTTT. Protein sequence: CAISGNSEAFF.

V gene TRBV28 combines with J gene TRBJ2-2; 8 bases align to TRBD1. This CDR3 is 19 amino acids long. V trimming: 1 base; J trimming: 6 bases; junction bases outside the gene matches: 16. The germline gives CDR1 MDHEN, CDR2 SYDVKM. Here the CDR3 reads CASSLFSPFGQGAAGELFF. DNA of the CDR3: TGTGCCAGCAGTTTATTCTCTCCATTCGGGCAGGGGGCCGCCGGGGAGCTGTTTTTT.

The chain uses TRBV7-2 and TRBJ2-5; 10 positions agree with TRBD2. The V segment lost 1 base and the J segment 0 bases; nucleotides outside the gene matches: 8. This CDR3 has 18 residues. The germline V gene encodes CDR1 SGHTA and CDR2 FQGNSA. CDR3 nucleotide sequence: TGTGCCAGCAGCTTAGTCGCTAGCGGGAGAGGGTACCAAGAGACCCAGTACTTC. It yields the protein CASSLVASGRGYQETQYF.

V usage is TRBV28 and J usage is TRBJ2-5; unclear D gene. V was shortened by 2 bases and J by 2 bases, with 9 bases between the two germline ends. The CDR3 spans 14 residues. Germline loops: CDR1 MDHEN, CDR2 SYDVKM. CDR3 sequence: CASSLGRSQETQYF. CDR3 coding DNA: TGTGCCAGCAGTTTAGGGCGCAGTCAAGAGACCCAGTACTTC.

The genes are TRBV30 and TRBJ2-3; 8 bases line up with TRBD1. V trimming: 6 bases; J trimming: 1 base; junction bases outside the gene matches: 3. There are 13 residues in the CDR3. Looked up from germline, CDR1 is GTSNPN and CDR2 is SVGIG (reference sequence). The CDR3 DNA is TGTGCCTGTCCGGGACAGGGCACAGATACGCAGTATTTT. Protein product: CACPGQGTDTQYF.

This clone was seen only once. This rearrangement joins TRBV12-2 to TRBJ1-1; TRBD1 is the table's D call, not checked against the DNA. TRBV12-2 is reported as a pseudogene. The CDR3 has 17 residues. The CDR3 loop reads CASRLTLGQGVNTEAFF. CDR3 bases: TGTGCAAGTCGCTTAACCCTTGGGCAGGGGGTGAACACTGAAGCTTTCTTT.

The genes are TRBV7-8 and TRBJ1-2; TRBD1 might be the D (5 bases). V was clipped by 3 bases and J by 3 bases, with 17 bases between them. This CDR3 comprises 16 residues. From germline, CDR1 is SGHVS and CDR2 FQNEAQ. The CDR3 DNA reads TGTGCCAGCAGCTTGCTCAGGGTGGTGGGTGACTATGGCTACACCTTC. Residues: CASSLLRVVGDYGYTF.

For the CDR3, the DNA is TGTGCCAGCAGCGGAAACGGGGATACGCAGTATTTT. Residues: CASSGNGDTQYF. The chain carries TRBV9 and TRBJ2-3; no definite D call. V was clipped by 3 bases and J by 6 bases, with 8 bases between them. CDR3 size: 12 residues. Germline V gene sequence: CDR1 SGDLS, CDR2 YYNGEE.

The chain employs TRBV28 and TRBJ2-7; 10 nucleotides line up with TRBD1. The CDR3 sequence is 15 residues long. V lost 4 bases and J lost 3; bases outside the gene matches: 6. Germline CDR1 and CDR2: MDHEN and SYDVKM. The CDR3 region is CASSSNRDRGYEQYF. The CDR3 DNA reads TGTGCCAGCAGTTCAAATCGGGACAGGGGCTACGAGCAGTACTTC.

The chain has TRBV19 and TRBJ2-7; D not resolved. The length of the CDR3 is 13 residues. The V and J ends lost 3 bases and 3 bases respectively, with 9 bases between them. CDR1 and CDR2 from the germline V gene are LNHDA and SQIVND (reference sequence). The CDR3 region is CASSIEADYEQYF. CDR3 bases: TGTGCCAGTAGTATCGAGGCGGACTACGAGCAGTACTTC.

The V call is TRBV2, the J call TRBJ2-3; the match to TRBD1 covers 7 bases. The CDR3 loop spans 13 amino acids. V lost 6 bases and J lost 6; bases outside the gene matches: 6. Germline V gene data show CDR1 as SNHLY and CDR2 as FYNNEI. DNA of the CDR3: TGTGCCAGCAGCGTTAACAGGGGCGATACGCAGTATTTT. Protein product: CASSVNRGDTQYF.

The V call is TRBV5-4, the J call TRBJ2-7; no clear D. The CDR3 extends over 14 amino acids. Germline V CDR1 and CDR2: SGHNT, YYREEE (reference sequence). Trimming removed 2 bases at V and 5 bases at J, with 14 bases between. The CDR3 protein is CASSFRPVAHEQYF. CDR3 DNA: TGTGCCAGCAGCTTTAGGCCAGTAGCCCACGAGCAGTACTTC.

The rearrangement joins TRBV20-1 to TRBJ2-3, with 10 bases that match TRBD2. Germline lookup yields CDR1 DFQATT and CDR2 SNEGSKA (reference sequence). Unmatched junction bases numbered 9, after V lost 6 bases and J lost 6 bases. This CDR3 region has 14 residues. The CDR3 nucleotides read TGCAGTGCGAGTGGACTAGCGGTAACCGATACGCAGTATTTT. It is translated as CSASGLAVTDTQYF.

V is TRBV13 and J is TRBJ2-5, with 11 bases identical to TRBD2. Germline lookup yields CDR1 PRHDT and CDR2 FYEKMQ (reference sequence). V shed 8 bases, J shed 2 bases, and the junction held 4 bases outside the gene matches. This CDR3 spans 14 amino acids. The CDR3 DNA sequence: TGTGCCAGCGTAACTAGCGGGAGTCAAGAGACCCAGTACTTC. Translated: CASVTSGSQETQYF.

In its sample, this clone was seen a few times. CDR3 residues: CASSSRDRPNEKLFF. The CDR3 nucleotides are TGTGCCAGCAGCTCCAGGGACAGGCCTAATGAAAAACTGTTTTTT. The chain joins TRBV9 to TRBJ1-4, with 8 nucleotides matching TRBD1. Germline lookup yields CDR1 SGDLS and CDR2 YYNGEE. The CDR3 length is 15 residues. After removal of 4 bases from V and 3 bases from J, the junction contained 5 bases not matched to a gene.

This clone was seen more than once but under ten times. CDR3: CASSQEGQPYGYTF. CDR3 DNA: TGTGCCAGCAGCCAAGAAGGACAGCCCTATGGCTACACCTTC. V gene TRBV4-2 combines with J gene TRBJ1-2; D possibly corresponds to TRBD1 (6 bases). V was pared by 0 bases and J by 4 bases, with 9 bases between. CDR3 length: 14 amino acids. The V gene's germline CDR1 is LGHNA and CDR2 YNFKEQ.

The V gene is TRBV28, the J gene TRBJ1-2; 8 bases align to TRBD1. The CDR3 extends over 15 amino acids. V gave up 5 bases and J gave up 5 bases; unmatched junction bases: 10. Germline V gene sequence: CDR1 MDHEN, CDR2 SYDVKM. CDR3 DNA sequence: TGTGCCAGCAGTCACGGGACAGGCGCAGTATATGGCTACACCTTC. Protein sequence: CASSHGTGAVYGYTF.

The J gene is TRBJ2-1, the V gene TRBV19; D may be TRBD2 (6 bases). CDR1 LNHDA and CDR2 SQIVND come from the germline V gene (reference sequence). Trimming removed 1 base at V and 6 bases at J, with 10 bases between. The length of the CDR3 is 14 residues. The CDR3 bases are TGTGCCAGTAGTATAGGGGGACTTCTCAATGAGCAGTTCTTC. Encoded protein: CASSIGGLLNEQFF.